This TCR beta chain originates from a study of patients and donors after allogeneic stem cell transplantation. From the RT-PCR reads, TCRdb called clonotypes with MiXCR, one entry per CDR3 protein. The sample yields 200,000 to 250,000 distinct CDR3 sequences, 35% to 45% seen once. Trimming removed 0 bases from V and 6 bases from J; junction bases left unmatched: 5. Per germline, CDR1 DFQATT and CDR2 SNEGSKA (reference sequence). This CDR3 has 14 residues. This clonotype appeared a few times. This clonotype originated in a human donor who was either an allogeneic HSCT recipient or a stem cell or donor lymphocyte infusion donor (not recorded which). It is not recorded whose cells these are; they may come from a transplant donor. Sequenced input: blood, either unsorted or a sorted T cell fraction (not recorded which). The chain couples TRBV20-1 to TRBJ2-3; 8 bases fit TRBD2. The CDR3 is CSARERGAFDTQYF. The CDR3 bases are TGCAGTGCTAGAGAGCGGGGGGCGTTTGATACGCAGTATTTT.